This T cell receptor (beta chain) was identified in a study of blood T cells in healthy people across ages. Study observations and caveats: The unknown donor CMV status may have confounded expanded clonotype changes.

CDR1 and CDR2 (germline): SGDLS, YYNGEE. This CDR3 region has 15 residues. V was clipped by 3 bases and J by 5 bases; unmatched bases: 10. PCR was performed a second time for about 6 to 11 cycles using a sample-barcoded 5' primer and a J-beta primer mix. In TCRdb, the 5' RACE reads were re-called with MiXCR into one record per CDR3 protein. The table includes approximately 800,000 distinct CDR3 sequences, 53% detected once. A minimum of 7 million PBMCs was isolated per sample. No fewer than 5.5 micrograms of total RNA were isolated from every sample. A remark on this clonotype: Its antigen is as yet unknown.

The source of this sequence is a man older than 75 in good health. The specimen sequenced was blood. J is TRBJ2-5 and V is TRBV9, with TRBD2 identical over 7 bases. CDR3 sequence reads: CASSGGGGVWETQYF. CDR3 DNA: TGTGCCAGCAGCGGGGGGGGAGGGGTTTGGGAGACCCAGTACTTC.